This is a list of T cell receptor beta chains from one sample in a study of CD4 and CD8 cells across lung adenocarcinoma regions. TCRdb passed the PCR reads through MiXCR, listing each CDR3 protein once. Here the sample spans 16,000 or so distinct CDR3 sequences, 55% being singletons. Sequencing was done on a sample of CD8+ T cells from the center of a lung tumor. The receptors shown here come from a female donor with lung adenocarcinoma. The CD4 and CD8 labels of this study may be unreliable. The CDR3 runs from the conserved cysteine through the conserved F or W. D genes are given only for firm matches. Clone size is shown for a subset of rows, as once, few, many or a class of expanded clone.

CATQPLGANEQYF | TGTGCCACCCAACCGCTGGGGGCCAACGAGCAGTATTTC | - | TRBJ2-6 | TRBV10-3 | -
CASSATGTGTGELFF | TGTGCCAGCAGCGCAACCGGGACAGGGACCGGGGAGCTGTTTTTT | - | TRBJ2-2 | TRBV9 | TRBD1
CASSDTGRYNEQFF | TGTGCCAGCAGTGACACGGGGAGATACAATGAGCAGTTCTTC | medium-sized | TRBJ2-1 | TRBV27 | -
CASSPHMGGTGELFF | TGTGCCAGCAGCCCCCATATGGGGGGCACCGGGGAGCTGTTTTTT | many | TRBJ2-2 | TRBV6-6 | -
CASRGLTATDIQYF | TGCGCCAGCAGGGGGCTGACAGCCACAGACATTCAGTATTTC | - | TRBJ2-3 | TRBV10-1 | -
CASSESVAGRVQFF | TGCGCCAGCAGTGAGTCGGTAGCGGGACGGGTGCAGTTCTTC | - | TRBJ2-1 | TRBV10-1 | TRBD2
CASGPGGGAQDTQYF | TGTGCCAGCGGTCCGGGGGGGGGGGCCCAAGACACGCAGTATTTC | - | TRBJ2-4 | TRBV6-1 | TRBD2
CASSRGGALNEQFF | TGTGCCAGCAGCAGGGGGGGGGCTCTCAATGAGCAGTTCTTC | - | TRBJ2-1 | TRBV6-4 | -
CASSYPSGGGEQFF | TGTGCCAGCAGTTACCCGTCAGGGGGCGGTGAGCAGTTTTTT | - | TRBJ2-2 | TRBV6-5 | TRBD1
CASSQAGGPTDTQYF | TGCGCCAGCAGCCAAGCGGGGGGTCCCACAGATACGCAGTATTTT | many | TRBJ2-3 | TRBV4-1 | TRBD2
CASSLDADYEQYF | TGTGCCAGCAGCTTAGATGCAGACTACGAGCAGTACTTC | few | TRBJ2-7 | TRBV7-9 | -
CAGSGVRTKNMQYF | TGTGCCGGCTCGGGGGTGAGAACCAAAAATATGCAGTACTTT | - | TRBJ2-3 | TRBV6-8 | -
CASSEAGGESPLHF | TGTGCCAGCAGTGAAGCGGGGGGGGAGTCACCCCTCCACTTT | - | TRBJ1-6 | TRBV6-1 | -
CASSERGGANTGELFF | TGTGCCAGCAGTGAAAGAGGGGGAGCGAACACCGGGGAGCTGTTTTTT | once | TRBJ2-2 | TRBV6-1 | -
CASSQVTGRAEAFF | TGTGCCAGCAGCCAAGTAACGGGTAGGGCTGAAGCTTTCTTT | once | TRBJ1-1 | TRBV3-1 | -
CASSPTPGLAGGRAKDTQYF | TGTGCCAGCAGCCCGACTCCCGGACTAGCGGGGGGGCGAGCCAAAGATACGCAGTATTTT | - | TRBJ2-3 | TRBV4-2 | TRBD2
CASRLSGTSGDTQFF | TGTGCCAGCAGACTCTCCGGTACTAGCGGCGATACGCAGTTTTTC | - | TRBJ2-6 | TRBV6-1 | TRBD2
CSAPGRGLGDYGYTF | TGCAGTGCTCCAGGCAGGGGTCTCGGCGACTATGGCTACACCTTC | - | TRBJ1-2 | TRBV20-1 | -
CATSRFRDLYNSEQFF | TGTGCCACCAGCAGATTCCGGGACTTATACAATAGTGAGCAGTTCTTC | - | TRBJ2-1 | TRBV15 | -
CASSHPTDTQYF | TGTGCCAGCAGCCACCCGACAGATACGCAGTATTTT | - | TRBJ2-3 | TRBV11-2 | -
CASRESTYSLRNEKLFF | TGTGCCAGCAGAGAGAGTACCTACAGCCTCCGTAATGAAAAACTGTTTTTT | medium-sized | TRBJ1-4 | TRBV6-1 | -
CASSEPDYGYTF | TGTGCCAGCAGTGAACCGGACTATGGCTACACCTTC | few | TRBJ1-2 | TRBV6-1 | -
CASSQVAGGHTDTQYF | TGCGCCAGCAGCCAGGTAGCGGGGGGGCATACAGATACGCAGTATTTT | - | TRBJ2-3 | TRBV4-1 | TRBD2
CVTGLWARDIQYF | TGCGTCACGGGGTTGTGGGCCAGAGACATTCAGTACTTC | - | TRBJ2-4 | TRBV10-3 | -
CASSYSNRVDYGYTF | TGTGCCAGCAGTTACTCGAACAGGGTAGACTATGGCTACACCTTC | medium-sized | TRBJ1-2 | TRBV6-6 | -
CASTFAGTGNTGEQYF | TGTGCCAGCACTTTCGCCGGGACAGGGAACACCGGGGAGCAGTATTTT | - | TRBJ2-3 | TRBV6-5 | TRBD1
CASSQSGGGLGDTQYF | TGTGCCAGCAGCCAAAGCGGGGGGGGCCTGGGAGATACGCAGTATTTT | few | TRBJ2-3 | TRBV9 | TRBD2
CASSHRDRRNYTF | TGTGCCAGCAGTCACCGGGACAGAAGGAACTACACCTTC | - | TRBJ1-2 | TRBV11-1 | TRBD1
CASSTGQGRETQYF | TGTGCCAGCAGTACAGGACAGGGGCGGGAGACCCAGTACTTC | medium-sized | TRBJ2-5 | TRBV6-6 | TRBD1
CASSGGANGYGYTF | TGTGCCAGCAGTGGGGGGGCCAATGGATATGGCTACACCTTC | many | TRBJ1-2 | TRBV6-1 | -
CASSLVDAAYEQYF | TGTGCCAGCAGCTTAGTGGACGCCGCCTACGAGCAGTACTTC | - | TRBJ2-7 | TRBV11-2 | -
CSAIPRGAGTNEQFF | TGCAGTGCGATCCCGAGGGGAGCGGGGACGAATGAGCAGTTCTTC | - | TRBJ2-1 | TRBV20-1 | TRBD2
CARGFHAVSTDTQYF | TGTGCCCGCGGATTCCACGCGGTGAGCACAGATACGCAGTATTTC | - | TRBJ2-3 | TRBV6-1 | -
CASSEPGLAGTGTQFF | TGTGCCAGCAGTGAACCGGGACTAGCGGGCACCGGGACGCAGTTTTTT | - | TRBJ2-2 | TRBV6-1 | TRBD2
CASSERTNYGYTF | TGTGCCAGCAGTGAGCGGACAAATTATGGCTACACCTTC | - | TRBJ1-2 | TRBV6-1 | -
CASSLGFRDTNEQFF | TGTGCCAGCAGCTTAGGTTTCCGGGACACCAATGAGCAGTTCTTC | - | TRBJ2-1 | TRBV11-2 | -
CARSGEEGGVTEAFF | TGTGCCAGAAGCGGAGAAGAGGGGGGGGTCACTGAAGCTTTCTTT | many | TRBJ1-1 | TRBV5-3 | -
CASSVDWYNEQYF | TGTGCCAGCAGCGTTGACTGGTACAATGAGCAGTACTTC | - | TRBJ2-5 | TRBV27 | -
CASSITGTDQGAQYF | TGTGCCAGCTCAATTACCGGGACAGACCAAGGGGCCCAGTACTTC | - | TRBJ2-5 | TRBV18 | TRBD1
CAWSVRLAYEQYF | TGTGCCTGGAGTGTACGGCTTGCCTACGAGCAGTACTTC | few | TRBJ2-7 | TRBV30 | -
CASRRTHTTDTQYF | TGTGCCAGCAGGAGGACACATACCACAGATACGCAGTATTTT | medium-sized | TRBJ2-3 | TRBV6-5 | -
CASSESRTSGRLGETQYF | TGCGCCAGCAGTGAGTCAAGGACTAGCGGGAGATTGGGAGAGACCCAGTACTTC | - | TRBJ2-5 | TRBV10-1 | TRBD2
CASSQDSRWDYGYTF | TGTGCCAGCAGCCAAGATAGTAGATGGGACTATGGCTACACCTTC | - | TRBJ1-2 | TRBV3-1 | -
CAVRGLTSKDIQYF | TGTGCCGTCAGGGGGCTGACAAGCAAAGATATTCAGTACTTC | - | TRBJ2-4 | TRBV24-1 | TRBD1
CASRGLTGTDIQYF | TGCGCCAGCAGGGGGCTAACTGGCACAGACATTCAGTATTTC | - | TRBJ2-3 | TRBV10-1 | -
CASSPRGHRATNTQYF | TGTGCCAGCAGTCCTAGGGGGCACCGAGCCACAAATACTCAGTATTTC | few | TRBJ2-4 | TRBV6-1 | TRBD1
CASDKDRGGGGDEQFF | TGTGCCAGTGACAAGGACAGGGGCGGCGGGGGCGATGAGCAGTTCTTC | few | TRBJ2-1 | TRBV6-1 | TRBD1
CASSRRTGGTQYF | TGTGCCAGCAGTAGGCGGACAGGGGGAACGCAGTATTTT | - | TRBJ2-3 | TRBV6-1 | TRBD1
CASSESGGETQYF | TGCGCCAGCAGTGAGTCGGGCGGAGAGACCCAGTACTTC | - | TRBJ2-5 | TRBV10-1 | -
CASSLGGVKDTQYF | TGTGCCAGCAGTTTGGGCGGGGTCAAAGATACTCAGTATTTC | - | TRBJ2-3 | TRBV27 | -
CASSVLGQGWNEQFF | TGTGCCAGCAGCGTCCTGGGACAGGGTTGGAATGAGCAGTTCTTC | - | TRBJ2-1 | TRBV6-1 | TRBD1
CASTGNTGDEKLFF | TGTGCCAGCACTGGCAACACAGGGGATGAAAAACTGTTTTTT | - | TRBJ1-4 | TRBV6-1 | TRBD1
CASRGLSSKDTQYF | TGCGCCAGCAGGGGGTTGTCTAGCAAAGATACTCAGTATTTT | once | TRBJ2-3 | TRBV10-1 | -
CASSQDSPGAYEQYF | TGTGCCAGCAGCCAAGATTCCCCCGGGGCCTACGAGCAGTACTTC | - | TRBJ2-7 | TRBV4-2 | -
CASSLWYDYSAPSSDTQYF | TGTGCCAGCAGTTTGTGGTACGACTACAGTGCCCCGTCGTCCGATACGCAGTATTTT | many | TRBJ2-3 | TRBV27 | -